The subject of this entry is one T cell receptor beta chain. What it recognizes is unknown. Individual cDNA molecules carried attached unique molecular identifiers. In TCRdb, the 5' RACE reads were re-called with MiXCR into one record per CDR3 protein. This sample yields more than 25,000 distinct CDR3 sequences, of which approximately 5.3% are seen a single time; around 4.3% belongs to the top ten. In germline, CDR1 is MGHDK, CDR2 SYGVNS. The CDR3 is 12 residues long. The V and J ends lost 5 bases and 5 bases respectively, with 9 bases between them. This entry belongs to a study of early T cells in non-severe SARS-CoV-2 infection. On the study more broadly: It was bulk RNA from unsorted whole blood that was sequenced, and the chains were unpaired.

General study results and limits: VDJdb matching favored anti-spike CD8 responses, missing private and CD4 specificities.

The chain carries TRBV25-1 and TRBJ2-5; D is perhaps TRBD1 or TRBD2 (5 bases each). The material sequenced was whole blood. The TCR sequence derives from an adult who was a healthcare worker with PCR-confirmed SARS-CoV-2 infection or an uninfected control (not recorded which). CDR3 residues: CASSRGRETQYF. The CDR3 DNA is TGTGCCAGCAGTAGGGGACGGGAGACCCAGTACTTC.